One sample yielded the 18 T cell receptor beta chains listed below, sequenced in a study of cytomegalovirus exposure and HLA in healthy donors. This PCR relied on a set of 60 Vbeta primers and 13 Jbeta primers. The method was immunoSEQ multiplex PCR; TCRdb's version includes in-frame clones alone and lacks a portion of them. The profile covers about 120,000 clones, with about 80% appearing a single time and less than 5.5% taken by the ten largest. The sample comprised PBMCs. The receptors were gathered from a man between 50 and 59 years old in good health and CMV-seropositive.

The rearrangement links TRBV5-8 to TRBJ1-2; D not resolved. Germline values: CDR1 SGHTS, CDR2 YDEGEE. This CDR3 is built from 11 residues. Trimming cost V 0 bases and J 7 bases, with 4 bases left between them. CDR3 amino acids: CASSLGLGYTF. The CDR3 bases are TGTGCCAGCAGCTTGGGGCTTGGCTACACCTTC.

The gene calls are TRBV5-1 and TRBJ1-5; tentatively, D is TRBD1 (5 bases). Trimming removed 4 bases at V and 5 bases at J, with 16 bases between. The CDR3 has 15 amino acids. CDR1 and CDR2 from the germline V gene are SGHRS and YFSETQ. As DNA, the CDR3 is TGCGCCAGCAGCCCCGGGGGGGGGTCGGATCAGCCCCAGCATTTT. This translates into CASSPGGGSDQPQHF.

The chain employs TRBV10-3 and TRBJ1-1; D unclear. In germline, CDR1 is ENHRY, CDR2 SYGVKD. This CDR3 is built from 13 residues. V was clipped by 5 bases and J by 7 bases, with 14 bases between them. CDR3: CAISLPGKGEAFF. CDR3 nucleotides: TGTGCCATCAGTTTGCCCGGGAAGGGTGAAGCTTTCTTT.

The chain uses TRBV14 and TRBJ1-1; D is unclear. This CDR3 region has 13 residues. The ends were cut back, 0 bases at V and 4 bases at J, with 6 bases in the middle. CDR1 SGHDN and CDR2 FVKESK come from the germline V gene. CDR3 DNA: TGTGCCAGCAGCCAAGAATTGAGCACTGAAGCTTTCTTT. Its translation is CASSQELSTEAFF.

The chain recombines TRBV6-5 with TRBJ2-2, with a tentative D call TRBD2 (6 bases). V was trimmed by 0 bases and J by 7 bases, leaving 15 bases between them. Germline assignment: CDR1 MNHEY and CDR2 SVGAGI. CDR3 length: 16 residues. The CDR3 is CASSYSYGSRGGELFF. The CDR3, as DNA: TGTGCCAGCAGTTACTCGTACGGGAGTCGGGGCGGGGAGCTGTTTTTT.

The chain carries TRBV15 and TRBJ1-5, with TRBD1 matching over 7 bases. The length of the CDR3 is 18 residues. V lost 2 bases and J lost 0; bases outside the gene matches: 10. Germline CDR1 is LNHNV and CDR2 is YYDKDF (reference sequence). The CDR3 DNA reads TGTGCCACCAGCAGATCCCCAGGGGCAGGGGGTAGCAATCAGCCCCAGCATTTT. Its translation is CATSRSPGAGGSNQPQHF.

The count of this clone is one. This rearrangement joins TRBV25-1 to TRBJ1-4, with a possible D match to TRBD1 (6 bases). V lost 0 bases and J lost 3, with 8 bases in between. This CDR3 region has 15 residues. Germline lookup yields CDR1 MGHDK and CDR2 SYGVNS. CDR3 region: CASSEYTGSNEKLFF. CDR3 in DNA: TGTGCCAGCAGTGAATACACAGGGTCTAATGAAAAACTGTTTTTT. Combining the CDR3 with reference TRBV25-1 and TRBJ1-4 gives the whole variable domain EADIYQTPRYLVIGTGKKITLECSQTMGHDKMYWYQQDPGMELHLIHYSYGVNSTEKGDLSSESTVSRIRTEHFPLTLESARPSHTSQYLCASSEYTGSNEKLFFGSGTQLSVL.

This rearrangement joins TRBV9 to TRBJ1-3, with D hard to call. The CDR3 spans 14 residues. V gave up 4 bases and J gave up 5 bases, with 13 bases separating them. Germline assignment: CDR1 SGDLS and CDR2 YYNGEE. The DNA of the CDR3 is TGTGCCAGCAGCCCCGCGGGTTTAAGAAACACCATATATTTT. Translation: CASSPAGLRNTIYF. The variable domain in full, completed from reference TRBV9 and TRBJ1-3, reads DSGVTQTPKHLITATGQRVTLRCSPRSGDLSVYWYQQSLDQGLQFLIQYYNGEERAKGNILERFSAQQFPDLHSELNLSSLELGDSALYFCASSPAGLRNTIYFGEGSWLTVV.

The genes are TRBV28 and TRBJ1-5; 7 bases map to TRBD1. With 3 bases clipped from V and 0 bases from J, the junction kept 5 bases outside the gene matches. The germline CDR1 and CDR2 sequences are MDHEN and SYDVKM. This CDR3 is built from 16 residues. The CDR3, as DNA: TGTGCCAGCAGTTTCCCTAACAGGGGTAGCAATCAGCCCCAGCATTTT. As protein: CASSFPNRGSNQPQHF.

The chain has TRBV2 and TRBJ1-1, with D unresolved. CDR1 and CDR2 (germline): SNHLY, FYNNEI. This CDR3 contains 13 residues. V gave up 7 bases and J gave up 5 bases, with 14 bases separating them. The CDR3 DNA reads TGTGCCAGCAACGAGGGCTTAGGGACTGAAGCTTTCTTT. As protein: CASNEGLGTEAFF.

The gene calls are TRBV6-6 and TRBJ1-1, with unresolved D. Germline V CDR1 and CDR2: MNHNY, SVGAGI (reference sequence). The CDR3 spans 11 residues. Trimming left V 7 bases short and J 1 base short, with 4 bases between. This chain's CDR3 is CASTQNTEAFF. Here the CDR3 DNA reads TGTGCCAGCACACAGAACACTGAAGCTTTCTTT.

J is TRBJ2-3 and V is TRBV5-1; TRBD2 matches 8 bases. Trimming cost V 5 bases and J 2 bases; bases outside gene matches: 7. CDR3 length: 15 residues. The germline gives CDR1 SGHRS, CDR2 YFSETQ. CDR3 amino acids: CASSRAGEPTDTQYF. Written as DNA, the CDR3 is TGCGCCAGCAGTAGAGCGGGGGAGCCCACAGATACGCAGTATTTT.

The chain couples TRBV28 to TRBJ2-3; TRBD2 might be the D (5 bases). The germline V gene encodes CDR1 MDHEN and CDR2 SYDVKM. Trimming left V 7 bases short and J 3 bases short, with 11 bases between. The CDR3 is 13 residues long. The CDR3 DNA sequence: TGTGCCAGCATAGAGGGTATAACAGATACGCAGTATTTT. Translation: CASIEGITDTQYF.

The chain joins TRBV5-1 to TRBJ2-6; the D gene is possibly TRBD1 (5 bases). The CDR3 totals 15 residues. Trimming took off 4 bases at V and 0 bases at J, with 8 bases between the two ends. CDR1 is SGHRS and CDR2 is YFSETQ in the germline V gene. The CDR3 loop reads CASSTDSSGANVLTF. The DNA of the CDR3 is TGCGCCAGCAGCACCGACAGCTCTGGGGCCAACGTCCTGACTTTC.

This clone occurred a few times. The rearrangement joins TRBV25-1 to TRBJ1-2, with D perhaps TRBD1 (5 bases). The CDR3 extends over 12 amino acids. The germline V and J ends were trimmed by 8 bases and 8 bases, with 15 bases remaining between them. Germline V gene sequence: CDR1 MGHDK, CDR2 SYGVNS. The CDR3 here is CASRLGAGGYTF. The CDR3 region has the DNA TGTGCCAGCCGCCTTGGGGCTGGGGGCTACACCTTC.

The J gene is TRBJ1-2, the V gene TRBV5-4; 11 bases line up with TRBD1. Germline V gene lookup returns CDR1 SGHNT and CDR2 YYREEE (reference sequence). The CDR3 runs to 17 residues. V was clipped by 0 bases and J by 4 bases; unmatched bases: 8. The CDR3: CASSLGGTGGLTYGYTF. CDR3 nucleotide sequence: TGTGCCAGCAGCTTGGGTGGGACAGGGGGTTTGACCTATGGCTACACCTTC. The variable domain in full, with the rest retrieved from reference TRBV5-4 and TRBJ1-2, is ETGVTQSPTHLIKTRGQQVTLRCSSQSGHNTVSWYQQALGQGPQFIFQYYREEENGRGNFPPRFSGLQFPNYSSELNVNALELDDSALYLCASSLGGTGGLTYGYTFGSGTRLTVV.

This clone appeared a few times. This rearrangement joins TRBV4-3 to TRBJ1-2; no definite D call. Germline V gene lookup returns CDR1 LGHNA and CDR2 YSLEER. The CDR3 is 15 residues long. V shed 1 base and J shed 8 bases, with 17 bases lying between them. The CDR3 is CASSQARIGPGGYTF. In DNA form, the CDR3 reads TGCGCCAGCAGCCAAGCACGAATAGGCCCGGGGGGCTACACCTTC.

The CDR3 region has the DNA TGTGCCAGCAGCTTAAACGGACAGGGGGCCCAAGAGACCCAGTACTTC. This codes for CASSLNGQGAQETQYF. This chain uses TRBV7-3 with TRBJ2-5; 11 bases line up with TRBD1. Germline V CDR1 and CDR2: SGHTA, FQGTGA. V lost 1 base, J lost 1 base, and 2 bases stayed unmatched. The CDR3 length is 16 residues.